The source of this TCR beta chain is a study of T-cell reconstitution after alpha-beta-depleted transplantation in children. The table lists this clonotype with a few counts. Its antigen is as yet unknown. Study conclusions and caveats: Newly produced T cells mostly accounted for T-cell counts and diversity one year post-transplant. The origin of alpha-beta T cells about two months after transplant was reportedly several hundred expanded graft clones. Surviving recipient T cells and intrathymic progenitors accounted for some patients' high TCRbeta diversity at day 60.

This CDR3 spans 21 amino acids. Looked up from germline, CDR1 is SGHNT and CDR2 is YENEEA. Deletions cut 5 bases from V and 3 bases from J, with 31 bases between. Preparation of the TCRbeta library was carried out with unique molecular identifiers. TCRdb called the PCR reads again in MiXCR, with one record for every CDR3 protein. The top ten hold 5.5% of the sample, which has around 190,000 distinct CDR3 sequences, roughly 6.6% seen once. This TCR came from a boy between 2 and 10 years old with acute lymphoblastic leukemia, due to receive a stem cell transplant. The input for sequencing was PBMCs, taken before TCRalphabeta/CD19-depleted stem cell transplant. The gene calls are TRBV11-3 and TRBJ2-2; weak D call: TRBD2 (6 bases). The CDR3 DNA follows: TGTGCCAGCAGCAAAGCCCCCCCGTGGAGGGTCGGTCCTATGGACACCGGGGAGCTGTTTTTT. Its protein is CASSKAPPWRVGPMDTGELFF.